The rows below give T cell receptor beta chains drawn from one sample of a study of blood T cell repertoires in COVID-19. The repertoire was sequenced with immunoSEQ multiplex PCR; TCRdb's copy has only in-frame clones and lacks some. Among 100,000 to 150,000 clones, around 89% were seen once, and the ten largest hold about 4.5%. The sequencing sample was made of peripheral blood. Receptor source: a man between 60 and 70 years old with COVID-19, enrolled during active disease. CDR3s include the opening cysteine and the closing phenylalanine or tryptophan. Each record gives: V gene, J gene, CDR3 protein.

>TRBV9|TRBJ1-1
CASSTRGLTEAFF
>TRBV11-2|TRBJ2-5
CASSPAGNRETQYF
>TRBV24-1|TRBJ1-5
CARKKGGSQPQHF
>TRBV4-3|TRBJ2-3
CASSQQTGFRTDTQYF
>TRBV19|TRBJ1-2
CASSIDLPTAVPSYGYTF
>TRBV19|TRBJ1-5
CASSIGAGTRNQPQHF
>TRBV7-9|TRBJ1-1
CASSLEDRAHTEAFF
>TRBV2|TRBJ2-2
CASSESPGGTGELFF
>TRBV28|TRBJ1-6
CASSPVRSSPLHF
>TRBV12-3/TRBV12-4|TRBJ1-2
CASSMTESNGYTF
>TRBV25-1|TRBJ2-3
CASSAVDTQYF
>TRBV30|TRBJ1-6
CAWTWASIGSPLHF
>TRBV7-3|TRBJ2-7
CASSPTGVDNEQYF
>TRBV7-6|TRBJ2-7
CASSLGSSGGASYYEQYF
>TRBV11-3|TRBJ2-7
CASSLVDTGTEIPIPYEQYF
>TRBV28|TRBJ1-4
CASSSPPGTGGQDEKLFF
>TRBV7-9|TRBJ1-1
CASSWGGEIMNTEAFF
>TRBV5-1|TRBJ1-6
CASSLGNNSPLHF
>TRBV7-3|TRBJ2-5
CASSLTRTSQETQYF
>TRBV5-1|TRBJ2-1
CASSLNLGGWFF
>TRBV7-7|TRBJ1-4
CASSLFQGDEKLFF
>TRBV5-6|TRBJ1-6
CASSLPQGNSPLHF
>TRBV7-2|TRBJ2-3
CASSPSSGGSGHTQYF
>TRBV19|TRBJ2-1
CASSIDLYRNWVF
>TRBV12-3/TRBV12-4|TRBJ2-7
CASSISRFLEQYF
>TRBV28|TRBJ2-7
CASIPQGASYEQYF
>TRBV18|TRBJ2-5
CASSPDRGYQETQYF
>TRBV10-3|TRBJ1-4
CAISARQGDEKLFF
>TRBV18|TRBJ2-5
CASSPLAGVQETQYF
>TRBV18|TRBJ1-1
CASSPLSRAGVTEAFF
>TRBV5-4|TRBJ1-1
CASSLTGGTEAFF
>TRBV6-5|TRBJ2-7
CASTNRQKGYEQYF
>TRBV7-9|TRBJ2-5
CASSFGTTQETQYF
>TRBV27|TRBJ2-3
CASSFLAGGSTDTQYF
>TRBV11-1|TRBJ2-7
CASSPDRGYEQYF
>TRBV7-2|TRBJ1-3
CASTSRLGFGNTIYF
>TRBV5-1|TRBJ1-2
CASSRTGVAGYTF
>TRBV11-1|TRBJ1-5
CASSLGGSNQPQHF